The entry below gives a single TCR beta chain sequence along with its context. Produced via immunoSEQ multiplex PCR; TCRdb's table is partial and in-frame only. The sample gives roughly 2.4 million clones, nearly 97% of which show up once; 0.13% is in the top ten. The germline V gene has CDR1 SGHTA and CDR2 FQGNSA. The V end was cut by 3 bases, the J end by 2 bases, with 14 bases between. This CDR3 region has 15 residues. The record originates from a study of shared clonotypes between healthy human individuals. This sequence joins TRBV7-2 and TRBJ2-7; D remains ambiguous. What was sequenced was naive CD4+ T cells sorted from blood. The subset is: CD45RA+ positively selected. The clonotype comes from a man aged 18 to 30 in good health. The CDR3 reads CASSFGRRGTYEQYF. CDR3 nucleotides: TGTGCCAGCAGCTTCGGACGTCGCGGCACCTACGAGCAGTACTTC.